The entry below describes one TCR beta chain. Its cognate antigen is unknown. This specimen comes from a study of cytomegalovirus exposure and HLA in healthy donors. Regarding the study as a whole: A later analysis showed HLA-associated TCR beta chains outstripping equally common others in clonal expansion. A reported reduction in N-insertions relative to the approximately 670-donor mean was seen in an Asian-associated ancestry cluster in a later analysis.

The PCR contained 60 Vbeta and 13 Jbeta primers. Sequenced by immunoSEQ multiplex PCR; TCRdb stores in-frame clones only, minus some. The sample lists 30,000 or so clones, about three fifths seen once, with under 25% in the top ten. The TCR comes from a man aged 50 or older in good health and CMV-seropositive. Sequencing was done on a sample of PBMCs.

CDR3 protein: CASSLKTGGTEAFF. The CDR3 DNA sequence: TGTGCCAGCAGCCTAAAGACAGGGGGCACTGAAGCTTTCTTT. The V call is TRBV7-9, the J call TRBJ1-1; TRBD1 matches 9 bases. CDR1 SEHNR and CDR2 FQNEAQ come from the germline V gene (reference sequence). Unmatched junction bases numbered 5, after V lost 5 bases and J lost 4 bases. The length of the CDR3 is 14 residues.